A selection of T cell receptor beta chains follows, all from one sample in a study of shared clonotypes between healthy human individuals. Only in-frame clones appear in the TCRdb table, and some are missing; sequencing was by immunoSEQ multiplex PCR. The table shows almost 700,000 clones, with just over 90% occurring only once. Sequenced: naive CD8+ T cells sorted from blood. Receptors originate from a man in his thirties or forties in good health. Both conserved end residues are part of each CDR3. Fields, in order: V gene, J gene, CDR3 protein.

TRBV27	TRBJ2-5	CASSLLGGVSGETQYF
TRBV5-1	TRBJ2-7	CASSPRGSGSHEQYF
TRBV29-1	TRBJ2-6	CSVVHSGANVLTF
TRBV11-2	TRBJ2-5	CASSLAPGLAGGETQYF
TRBV7-8	TRBJ2-2	CASRANGQIGELFF
TRBV11-2	TRBJ2-6	CASSFRDRGRGANVLTF
TRBV5-5	TRBJ2-1	CASSLAGMTYNEQFF
TRBV6-1	TRBJ2-1	CASSPTVYNEQFF
TRBV27	TRBJ2-7	CASSLQQGEVEQYF
TRBV27	TRBJ2-7	CASSMRGGGGFYEQYF
TRBV29-1	TRBJ2-7	CSVSGVDNEQYF
TRBV6-1	TRBJ1-1	CASSPWTGGTEAFF
TRBV7-2	TRBJ2-3	CASSLRLAGKTDTQYF
TRBV19	TRBJ2-7	CASSMKSGSSYEQYF
TRBV27	TRBJ1-1	CASSLRPGTALEAFF
TRBV14	TRBJ1-2	CASSQVPGFGYGYTF
TRBV5-1	TRBJ1-4	CASSWGGQIGEKLFF
TRBV10-3	TRBJ2-7	CAISEKRDSYEQYF
TRBV29-1	TRBJ2-1	CSVGGSAGGSYNEQFF
TRBV14	TRBJ1-2	CASSQDGRGLYGYTF
TRBV27	TRBJ2-6	CASSSWGPGANVLTF
TRBV7-8	TRBJ1-5	CASSLAGGGLDQPQHF
TRBV5-4	TRBJ2-3	CASSLGWTVTDTQYF
TRBV29-1	TRBJ2-2	CSVEGQENTGELFF
TRBV7-7	TRBJ1-3	CASSSRPGNTIYF
TRBV9	TRBJ2-1	CASSVGRGHHNEQFF
TRBV4-2	TRBJ2-1	CASSQESSSGNSYNEQFF
TRBV18	TRBJ2-1	CASSDKTGAYNEQFF
TRBV28	TRBJ2-5	CASSGFGTGLEETQYF